This TCR beta chain was sequenced in a study of regulatory T cells in long-lasting Graves disease. Arm-PCR of CDR3 regions and iRepertoire HTBI primers were the basis on which TCR beta libraries were built. One entry per CDR3 protein, called by TCRdb with MiXCR from the multiplex PCR reads. This table holds approximately 470,000 distinct CDR3 sequences, about 17% found once. Sample time point: newly diagnosed GD, antithyroid drugs for less than 3 months. Scientists built the TCR library using RNA that was extracted from PBMCs. This clonotype was counted ten times or more. The same data also contributed to another study, on T cells in Graves' hyperthyroidism and ophthalmopathy.

The material was peripheral blood mononuclear cells (PBMCs), obtained at new diagnosis, from a patient treated with antithyroid drugs. The source of this sequence is a man aged 35 to 55 with Graves disease.

DNA for the CDR3: TGTGCCAGCAGCTTAGGAGCTGGAAACACCATATATTTT. This sequence encodes CASSLGAGNTIYF. The chain links TRBV7-9 to TRBJ1-3; D is ambiguous. The germline gives CDR1 SEHNR, CDR2 FQNEAQ (reference sequence). CDR3 length: 13 residues. V was pared by 1 base and J by 2 bases, with 3 bases between.